This TCR beta chain is drawn from a study of cytomegalovirus exposure and HLA in healthy donors. Study-level background: Earlier findings included about 120 million unique TCR beta sequences obtained from approximately 170 million T cells. Counted in an early data release were 65 million to 100 million unique TCRs from HLA-typed donors. Study outcomes and limitations: Under in vitro conditions, a few CMV-associated chains were confirmed as specific for CMV antigens.

Participants comprised healthy donors of bone marrow. 60 Vbeta and 13 Jbeta primers were used in PCR. The repertoire was sequenced with immunoSEQ multiplex PCR; TCRdb's copy has only in-frame clones and lacks some. The table records approximately 93,000 clones, approximately 81% of them present only once. The germline V gene encodes CDR1 MGHDK and CDR2 SYGVNS. CDR3 length: 18 amino acids. Losses at the gene ends were 3 bases for V and 3 bases for J; bases not matched to a gene: 13. This clone was observed a few times. The antigen is not known. Sequencing was done on a sample of PBMCs. The J gene is TRBJ2-1, the V gene TRBV25-1; 8 bases agree with TRBD2. This clonotype was sampled from a woman aged 40 to 50 in good health and CMV-seronegative. CDR3 nucleotides: TGTGCCAGCAGTGATTCTACCCAAGCGGGAGCAAACTACAATGAGCAGTTCTTC. It codes for CASSDSTQAGANYNEQFF.